A selection of T cell receptor beta chains follows, all from one sample in a study of T-cell reconstitution after alpha-beta-depleted transplantation in children. TCRdb re-derived calls from the PCR reads in MiXCR, one entry per CDR3 protein. The repertoire has 500,000 to 650,000 distinct CDR3 sequences, over 10% of them found once; the top ten carry around 2.2%. Sequencing was performed on PBMCs, mostly from graft donor cells, taken 360 days after TCRalphabeta/CD19-depleted stem cell transplant. These receptors were collected from a male patient under 18 who had a stem cell transplant for acute myeloid leukemia, so the T cells may come from the graft donor. Each CDR3 is given with its conserved first and last residue. Fields, in order: D gene, clone size, J gene, CDR3 length, V gene, CDR3 protein, CDR3 DNA. A D gene is named only where the DNA matches it firmly. Only part of the rows carry a size: once, few, many, or a class if the clone is expanded.

TRBD2 | few | TRBJ2-3 | 15 | TRBV4-3 | CASSQRSGRTDTQYF | TGCGCCAGCAGCCAACGTAGCGGGAGAACAGATACGCAGTATTTT
TRBD2 | NA | TRBJ2-7 | 14 | TRBV20-1 | CSARLLAISNEQYF | TGCAGTGCTAGATTACTAGCGATCTCGAACGAGCAGTACTTC
TRBD1 | many | TRBJ1-2 | 14 | TRBV28 | CASRRQGLNYGYTF | TGTGCCAGCAGAAGACAGGGGCTTAACTATGGCTACACCTTC
NA | many | TRBJ2-5 | 14 | TRBV25-1 | CASNTGTVQETQYF | TGTGCCAGCAACACCGGGACGGTACAAGAGACCCAGTACTTC
NA | NA | TRBJ2-7 | 15 | TRBV7-2 | CASSLAGRLSYEQYF | TGTGCCAGCAGCTTAGCGGGGCGACTGTCCTACGAGCAGTACTTC
TRBD2 | few | TRBJ2-7 | 15 | TRBV27 | CASSPGLAGGNEQYF | TGTGCCAGCAGTCCGGGACTAGCGGGAGGGAACGAGCAGTACTTC
NA | NA | TRBJ1-1 | 12 | TRBV12-3/TRBV12-4 | CASSFKGTEAFF | TGTGCCAGCAGTTTTAAAGGCACTGAAGCTTTCTTT
NA | few | TRBJ2-3 | 14 | TRBV29-1 | CSAPMSEWIDTQYF | TGCAGCGCCCCAATGAGCGAATGGATAGATACGCAGTATTTT
TRBD1 | NA | TRBJ2-3 | 13 | TRBV6-6 | CATRTGGTDTQYF | TGTGCCACCCGGACAGGGGGCACAGATACGCAGTATTTT
TRBD1 | few | TRBJ2-3 | 17 | TRBV11-1 | CASSSVPGTGYTDTQYF | TGTGCCAGCAGCTCTGTCCCTGGGACAGGGTACACAGATACGCAGTATTTT
TRBD2 | NA | TRBJ2-1 | 14 | TRBV7-9 | CASSLAGPPNEQFF | TGTGCCAGCAGCCTAGCGGGTCCCCCCAATGAGCAGTTCTTC
NA | NA | TRBJ2-3 | 12 | TRBV12-3/TRBV12-4 | CASSLRGNTQYF | TGTGCCAGCAGTTTACGGGGTAATACGCAGTATTTT
TRBD2 | many | TRBJ2-1 | 15 | TRBV28 | CASKRVLREPNEQFF | TGTGCCAGCAAAAGGGTCCTGCGGGAGCCCAATGAGCAGTTCTTC
TRBD2 | NA | TRBJ2-1 | 21 | TRBV11-2 | CASIIWSGIAGDSVSYNEQFF | TGTGCCAGCATCATTTGGTCGGGAATAGCGGGAGACAGCGTCTCCTACAATGAGCAGTTCTTC
NA | few | TRBJ1-1 | 14 | TRBV29-1 | CSVEEWAANTEAFF | TGCAGCGTTGAAGAGTGGGCAGCGAACACTGAAGCTTTCTTT
NA | NA | TRBJ1-6 | 14 | TRBV18 | CASSATWTDSPLHF | TGTGCCAGCTCCGCTACATGGACGGATTCACCCCTCCACTTT
NA | NA | TRBJ2-3 | 16 | TRBV6-5 | CASSYGMYRSTDTQYF | TGTGCCAGCAGTTACGGGATGTACAGGTCGACAGATACGCAGTATTTT
NA | NA | TRBJ2-5 | 16 | TRBV24-1 | CATSDRAGRNQETQYF | TGTGCCACCAGTGATAGGGCGGGAAGGAACCAAGAGACCCAGTACTTC
TRBD2 | many | TRBJ2-1 | 14 | TRBV28 | CASSIAGGPVEQFF | TGTGCCAGCTCGATAGCGGGAGGGCCAGTTGAGCAGTTCTTC
NA | many | TRBJ2-7 | 13 | TRBV29-1 | CSVLRPPSYEQYF | TGCAGCGTTTTGAGGCCCCCCTCCTACGAGCAGTACTTC
NA | NA | TRBJ2-7 | 12 | TRBV9 | CASSPNHYEQYF | TGTGCCAGCAGCCCCAATCACTACGAGCAGTACTTC
TRBD2 | NA | TRBJ2-1 | 16 | TRBV4-3 | CASSHLIAGEGFEQFF | TGCGCCAGCAGCCACTTAATAGCGGGAGAAGGGTTCGAGCAGTTCTTC
NA | NA | TRBJ2-3 | 14 | TRBV3-1 | CASSQEMGRDTQYF | TGTGCCAGCAGCCAAGAAATGGGTAGAGATACGCAGTATTTT
NA | NA | TRBJ2-1 | 13 | TRBV30 | CAWSVLRWNEQFF | TGTGCCTGGAGTGTACTCCGGTGGAATGAGCAGTTCTTC
NA | few | TRBJ2-7 | 12 | TRBV10-3 | CAIDGGRNEQYF | TGTGCCATCGATGGGGGAAGGAACGAGCAGTACTTC
TRBD1 | NA | TRBJ2-1 | 15 | TRBV3-1 | CASRLSGTGNNEQFF | TGTGCCAGCAGACTTTCCGGGACAGGCAACAATGAGCAGTTCTTC
TRBD2 | NA | TRBJ2-1 | 17 | TRBV27 | CASSLLAGGVSYNEQFF | TGTGCCAGCAGTTTACTAGCGGGAGGAGTATCCTACAATGAGCAGTTCTTC
TRBD2 | few | TRBJ2-7 | 14 | TRBV6-1 | CASTKAGGSYEQYF | TGTGCCAGCACAAAAGCGGGAGGGTCCTACGAGCAGTACTTC
TRBD1 | few | TRBJ1-2 | 16 | TRBV7-9 | CASSTRDSKTDHGYTF | TGTGCCAGCAGCACCCGGGACAGTAAGACGGACCATGGCTACACCTTC
TRBD2 | NA | TRBJ2-3 | 19 | TRBV2 | CASCSRLLGLAGGRDTQYF | TGTGCCAGCTGTTCCCGCCTACTAGGACTAGCGGGAGGTCGGGATACGCAGTATTTT
NA | many | TRBJ2-2 | 12 | TRBV29-1 | CSVDQGTGELFF | TGCAGCGTTGACCAGGGCACCGGGGAGCTGTTTTTT
TRBD1 | NA | TRBJ2-2 | 14 | TRBV3-1 | CASKGQGNTGELFF | TGTGCCAGCAAGGGACAGGGTAACACCGGGGAGCTGTTTTTT
NA | NA | TRBJ2-1 | 16 | TRBV7-9 | CASSSPLGGGDNEQFF | TGTGCCAGCAGCTCCCCTCTTGGGGGAGGAGACAATGAGCAGTTCTTC
NA | many | TRBJ2-7 | 11 | TRBV2 | CAFTGAYEQYF | TGTGCCTTCACAGGCGCCTACGAGCAGTACTTC
TRBD2 | many | TRBJ2-2 | 15 | TRBV29-1 | CSARTSGANTGELFF | TGCAGCGCTCGGACTAGCGGGGCTAACACCGGGGAGCTGTTTTTT
NA | many | TRBJ2-7 | 14 | TRBV12-3/TRBV12-4 | CASSLHGSSYEQYF | TGTGCCAGCAGTTTACACGGGAGTTCCTACGAGCAGTACTTC
TRBD2 | NA | TRBJ2-2 | 13 | TRBV4-3 | CASRGGSAGELFF | TGCGCCAGCCGCGGGGGGTCCGCCGGGGAGCTGTTTTTT
TRBD1 | few | TRBJ2-7 | 14 | TRBV29-1 | CSVVDRGRTYEQYF | TGCAGCGTCGTCGACAGGGGGCGCACCTACGAGCAGTACTTC
NA | NA | TRBJ2-5 | 13 | TRBV12-3/TRBV12-4 | CASREGESETQYF | TGTGCCAGCAGGGAAGGGGAATCAGAGACCCAGTACTTC
NA | few | TRBJ1-1 | 11 | TRBV20-1 | CSASPNTEAFF | TGCAGTGCTAGTCCCAACACTGAAGCTTTCTTT
TRBD2 | NA | TRBJ2-1 | 17 | TRBV3-1 | CASRPSKREGPQKGQFF | TGTGCCAGCAGACCCAGTAAACGGGAGGGTCCCCAGAAAGGGCAGTTCTTC
NA | NA | TRBJ1-5 | 13 | TRBV24-1 | CATSGQSNQPQHF | TGTGCCACCAGTGGACAGAGCAATCAGCCCCAGCATTTT
TRBD1 | NA | TRBJ1-5 | 16 | TRBV7-6 | CASSLGTGNSNQPQHF | TGTGCCAGCAGCTTAGGGACAGGCAATAGCAATCAGCCCCAGCATTTT
NA | NA | TRBJ2-5 | 15 | TRBV5-1 | CASRSGLVDQETQYF | TGCGCCAGCAGATCGGGCCTCGTCGACCAAGAGACCCAGTACTTC
TRBD2 | NA | TRBJ2-2 | 16 | TRBV7-9 | CASSIRLALDTGELFF | TGTGCCAGCAGCATTCGACTAGCCCTCGACACCGGGGAGCTGTTTTTT
TRBD2 | few | TRBJ2-1 | 16 | TRBV6-2/TRBV6-3 | CASSLLAGVLYNEQFF | TGTGCCAGCAGCCTACTAGCGGGAGTTCTCTACAATGAGCAGTTCTTC
TRBD2 | few | TRBJ2-7 | 18 | TRBV12-3/TRBV12-4 | CASSLVGGGAGGPYEQYF | TGTGCCAGCAGTTTAGTTGGCGGTGGCGCGGGAGGTCCATACGAGCAGTACTTC
TRBD1 | NA | TRBJ2-7 | 14 | TRBV12-3/TRBV12-4 | CASTFGDRANEQYF | TGTGCCAGCACCTTCGGGGACAGGGCGAACGAGCAGTACTTC
NA | many | TRBJ1-1 | 16 | TRBV5-1 | CASRPPHRAMNTEAFF | TGCGCCAGCAGGCCCCCCCACAGGGCCATGAACACTGAAGCTTTCTTT
TRBD1 | NA | TRBJ2-5 | 14 | TRBV20-1 | CSATVHRGWETQYF | TGCAGTGCTACAGTACACAGGGGGTGGGAGACCCAGTACTTC
NA | few | TRBJ2-6 | 17 | TRBV12-3/TRBV12-4 | CASSLLGSPSGANVLTF | TGTGCCAGCAGTTTGTTGGGCAGCCCTTCTGGGGCCAACGTCCTGACTTTC
NA | NA | TRBJ2-7 | 14 | TRBV6-2/TRBV6-3 | CASSYSRLRDEQYF | TGTGCCAGCAGTTACTCGAGACTCCGCGACGAGCAGTACTTC
TRBD2 | NA | TRBJ2-7 | 17 | TRBV7-2 | CASSPGWLAGVMGEQYF | TGTGCCAGCAGCCCCGGGTGGCTAGCGGGAGTCATGGGCGAGCAGTACTTC
TRBD2 | few | TRBJ2-2 | 17 | TRBV10-3 | CAISETSGQTNTGELFF | TGTGCCATCAGTGAGACTAGCGGGCAGACGAACACCGGGGAGCTGTTTTTT
NA | many | TRBJ2-7 | 16 | TRBV27 | CASSSGGLDVVGEQYF | TGTGCCAGCAGTTCTGGGGGGCTGGACGTCGTCGGCGAGCAGTACTTC
TRBD2 | NA | TRBJ2-3 | 15 | TRBV20-1 | CSASPLAGAGDTQYF | TGCAGTGCTAGTCCCCTCGCGGGAGCAGGAGATACGCAGTATTTT